The 2 T cell receptor beta chains presented below share a single source sample, sequenced in a study of T-cell reconstitution after alpha-beta-depleted transplantation in children. Unique molecular identifiers were incorporated during preparation of the TCRbeta library. TCRdb analysed the PCR reads with MiXCR anew, one entry per CDR3 protein. This table holds about 100,000 distinct CDR3 sequences, about 8% found once. The sample consisted of PBMCs, taken before TCRalphabeta/CD19-depleted stem cell transplant. The receptors come from a boy aged 2 to 10 with acute lymphoblastic leukemia, due to receive a stem cell transplant.

This sequence joins TRBV4-3 and TRBJ2-3; 7 positions agree with TRBD2. The CDR3 sequence is 15 residues long. CDR1 LGHNA and CDR2 YSLEER come from the germline V gene. V lost 0 bases to trimming and J lost 2 bases; unmatched junction nucleotides: 2. Here the CDR3 reads CASSQDAGVTDTQYF. The CDR3 bases are TGCGCCAGCAGCCAAGATGCGGGGGTCACAGATACGCAGTATTTT.

There are a few counts of this clonotype. The chain carries TRBV5-1 and TRBJ2-3; tentatively, D is TRBD1 (6 bases). With 0 bases removed from V and 4 bases from J, the gap between germline ends came to 9 bases. The germline V gene has CDR1 SGHRS and CDR2 YFSETQ. The CDR3 is 14 amino acids. CDR3 loop: CASSLGGPSDTQYF. CDR3 nucleotide sequence: TGCGCCAGCAGCTTGGGGGGGCCATCAGATACGCAGTATTTT.